The 10 T cell receptor beta chains below were found in one sample sequenced in a study of cytomegalovirus exposure and HLA in healthy donors. Use of 60 Vbeta and 13 Jbeta primers characterized the PCR. The method was immunoSEQ multiplex PCR; TCRdb's version includes in-frame clones alone and lacks a portion of them. The table includes around 150,000 clones, roughly 74% detected once. The sample consisted of PBMCs. The origin of the receptors is a man between 18 and 35 years old in good health and CMV-seropositive.

V usage is TRBV6-1 and J usage is TRBJ2-5, with 7 bases lining up with TRBD2. CDR1 MNHNS and CDR2 SASEGT come from the germline V gene. The CDR3 runs to 12 residues. Trimming cost V 8 bases and J 5 bases; bases outside gene matches: 5. The CDR3 bases are TGTGCCAGCCGTCGGGGGGAGGAGACCCAGTACTTC. Its translation is CASRRGEETQYF.

This chain connects TRBV7-3 to TRBJ2-5; 9 bases map to TRBD1. The CDR3 covers 16 residues. Trimming removed 4 bases from V and 4 bases from J; junction bases left unmatched: 10. Germline V gives CDR1 SGHTA, CDR2 FQGTGA. The CDR3 reads CASSYGTGRYGETQYF. The CDR3 DNA reads TGTGCCAGCAGCTACGGGACAGGGAGGTACGGAGAGACCCAGTACTTC.

The chain combines TRBV2 with TRBJ1-1, with 7 bases matching TRBD1. Germline V lookup: CDR1 SNHLY, CDR2 FYNNEI. The CDR3 has 14 residues. The trim removed 10 bases at V and 6 bases at J, leaving 14 bases unmatched. The CDR3: CATRQGFISAEAFF. For the CDR3, the DNA is TGTGCCACCAGACAGGGATTTATTTCGGCTGAAGCTTTCTTT.

V usage is TRBV10-2 and J usage is TRBJ2-5, with 8 bases identical to TRBD2. There are 13 residues in the CDR3. The V and J ends lost 6 bases and 1 base, in that order; junction bases with no gene match: 1. CDR1 and CDR2 (germline): WSHSY, SAAADI. CDR3 coding DNA: TGCGCCAGCAGGCGGGGGGCCCAAGAGACCCAGTACTTC. Its translation is CASRRGAQETQYF.

The chain is built from TRBV6-1 and TRBJ2-7; D is possibly TRBD1 (5 bases). The CDR3 is 15 amino acids. V lost 1 base and J 4 bases, leaving 14 bases between the germline ends. The germline gives CDR1 MNHNS, CDR2 SASEGT. The chain's CDR3 is CASSEEAGLSYEQYF. The CDR3 DNA reads as TGTGCCAGCAGTGAAGAGGCAGGGTTATCTTACGAGCAGTACTTC.

This chain links TRBV7-2 with TRBJ2-3; D remains unclear. Trimming pared 4 bases from V and 0 bases from J, leaving 8 bases between. This CDR3 has 14 residues. CDR1 is SGHTA, CDR2 FQGNSA, per germline. Written as DNA, the CDR3 is TGTGCCAGCAGCTACCTAAGTAGCACAGATACGCAGTATTTT. This translates into CASSYLSSTDTQYF. The complete variable domain, with remaining parts taken from reference TRBV7-2 and TRBJ2-3, reads GAGVSQSPSNKVTEKGKDVELRCDPISGHTALYWYRQSLGQGLEFLIYFQGNSAPDKSGLPSDRFSAERTGGSVSTLTIQRTQQEDSAVYLCASSYLSSTDTQYFGPGTRLTVL.

This rearrangement joins TRBV6-1 to TRBJ2-5, with TRBD1 matching 8 bases. V lost 7 bases and J lost 5; bases outside the gene matches: 9. CDR3 length equals 14 residues. Germline V gives CDR1 MNHNS, CDR2 SASEGT. The CDR3 protein is CASTMTTGVETQYF. The CDR3 bases are TGTGCCAGCACTATGACGACAGGGGTGGAGACCCAGTACTTC.

This chain connects TRBV27 to TRBJ2-7, with TRBD2 matching over 12 bases. CDR1 and CDR2 (germline): MNHEY, SMNVEV (reference sequence). V shed 2 bases and J 2 bases; nucleotides not matched to a gene: 1. The CDR3 covers 15 residues. The CDR3 protein is CASSLRTSGTYEQYF. The CDR3 DNA reads as TGTGCCAGCAGTTTACGGACTAGCGGGACCTACGAGCAGTACTTC.

This sequence joins TRBV4-1 and TRBJ2-7, with 10 nucleotides matching TRBD2. The V segment lost 3 bases and the J segment 7 bases; nucleotides outside the gene matches: 12. Per germline, CDR1 MGHRA and CDR2 YSYEKL. The length of the CDR3 is 16 residues. CDR3 sequence reads: CASSQHLAGGPGEQYF. In DNA, the CDR3 is TGCGCCAGCAGCCAGCATTTAGCGGGAGGTCCGGGGGAGCAGTACTTC.

This chain links TRBV7-9 with TRBJ1-2; possibly TRBD1 for D (5 bases). The length of the CDR3 is 13 residues. CDR1 SEHNR and CDR2 FQNEAQ come from the germline V gene (reference sequence). Trimming cost V 5 bases and J 4 bases, with 11 bases left between them. The CDR3 protein is CASSATGSYGYTF. In nucleotides, the CDR3 is TGTGCCAGCAGCGCCACAGGATCCTATGGCTACACCTTC.